These 18 T cell receptor beta chains were all obtained from the same sample, sequenced in a study of T cell responses to AZD1222 COVID-19 vaccine. Profiled with immunoSEQ multiplex PCR; TCRdb holds only in-frame clones, not every one. Of about 180,000 clones in the sample, about 93% were seen once. The sequencing used peripheral blood, collected 28 days after the second dose of the MenACWY control vaccine. The receptor source for this set is an adult who received the MenACWY meningococcal vaccine as a control.

This clone appeared a single time. The chain uses TRBV14 and TRBJ2-7; 10 bases are a match to TRBD1. The CDR3 length is 13 residues. Trimming cost V 1 base and J 6 bases; bases outside gene matches: 0. The germline CDR1 and CDR2 sequences are SGHDN and FVKESK. The CDR3 sequence is CASSQGTGGEQYF. The DNA for the CDR3 is TGTGCCAGCAGCCAAGGGACAGGGGGCGAGCAGTACTTC. Variable domain in full (rest from reference TRBV14 and TRBJ2-7): EAGVTQFPSHSVIEKGQTVTLRCDPISGHDNLYWYRRVMGKEIKFLLHFVKESKQDESGMPNNRFLAERTGGTYSTLKVQPAELEDSGVYFCASSQGTGGEQYFGPGTRLTVT.

This chain links TRBV15 with TRBJ1-3, with D perhaps matching TRBD1 (5 bases). Trimming removed 5 bases from V and 1 base from J, with 15 bases in between. The germline V gene has CDR1 LNHNV and CDR2 YYDKDF (reference sequence). The CDR3 runs 16 residues. The DNA of the CDR3 is TGTGCCACCAGCCGGGGCAGGTCGGGATCTGGAAACACCATATATTTT. This codes for CATSRGRSGSGNTIYF.

This rearrangement joins TRBV5-1 to TRBJ1-1, with 7 bases that match TRBD1. The CDR3 runs 13 residues. V lost 2 bases, J lost 4 bases, and 2 bases stayed unmatched. CDR1 is SGHRS, CDR2 YFSETQ, per germline. DNA of the CDR3: TGCGCCAGCAGCTTACAGGGGACCACTGAAGCTTTCTTT. Protein sequence: CASSLQGTTEAFF. The full variable domain, its missing parts supplied by reference TRBV5-1 and TRBJ1-1, is KAGVTQTPRYLIKTRGQQVTLSCSPISGHRSVSWYQQTPGQGLQFLFEYFSETQRNKGNFPGRFSGRQFSNSRSEMNVSTLELGDSALYLCASSLQGTTEAFFGQGTRLTVV.

The rearrangement uses TRBV7-2 and TRBJ1-2; no clear D. The ends were cut back, 3 bases at V and 7 bases at J, with 12 bases in the middle. The germline gives CDR1 SGHTA, CDR2 FQGNSA. The length of the CDR3 is 13 residues. CDR3 sequence reads: CASSFGSKGGYTF. The CDR3 nucleotides are TGTGCCAGCAGCTTTGGGTCTAAGGGTGGCTACACCTTC.

The V gene is TRBV5-4, the J gene TRBJ1-1, with D perhaps TRBD1 (5 bases). CDR1 SGHNT and CDR2 YYREEE come from the germline V gene (reference sequence). There are 15 residues in the CDR3. Trimming shortened V by 2 bases and J by 0 bases, and 11 bases separated the two germline ends. CDR3 in amino acids: CASSLMGRMNTEAFF. CDR3 nucleotide sequence: TGTGCCAGCAGCTTAATGGGACGTATGAACACTGAAGCTTTCTTT.

The rearrangement joins TRBV5-6 to TRBJ2-7, with 13 bases fitting TRBD2. Per the germline V gene, CDR1 is SGHDT and CDR2 is YYEEEE. The length of the CDR3 is 15 residues. The V segment lost 0 bases and the J segment 3 bases; nucleotides outside the gene matches: 0. This CDR3 reads CASSLGLAGGYEQYF. The CDR3 DNA follows: TGTGCCAGCAGCTTGGGACTAGCGGGGGGCTACGAGCAGTACTTC.

This chain uses TRBV2 with TRBJ1-4; 9 nucleotides agree with TRBD1. Looked up from germline, CDR1 is SNHLY and CDR2 is FYNNEI. The CDR3 length is 15 residues. The V segment lost 5 bases and the J segment 7 bases; nucleotides outside the gene matches: 8. The CDR3 bases are TGTGCCAGCAGTAAACAGGGGGCGCAAGGTGAAAAACTGTTTTTT. Its translation is CASSKQGAQGEKLFF. The full variable domain, rest sourced from reference TRBV2 and TRBJ1-4, is EPEVTQTPSHQVTQMGQEVILRCVPISNHLYFYWYRQILGQKVEFLVSFYNNEISEKSEIFDDQFSVERPDGSNFTLKIRSTKLEDSAMYFCASSKQGAQGEKLFFGSGTQLSVL.

The chain employs TRBV19 and TRBJ2-3; D not certain. V was trimmed by 5 bases and J by 5 bases, leaving 14 bases between them. CDR1 is LNHDA and CDR2 is SQIVND in the germline V gene (reference sequence). The CDR3 loop spans 14 amino acids. DNA of the CDR3: TGTGCCAGTAGTCCTAACTCGATCGTAGATACGCAGTATTTT. This encodes CASSPNSIVDTQYF.

V and J are TRBV7-8 and TRBJ2-1, with 7 bases aligning to TRBD1. V lost 2 bases to trimming and J lost 5 bases; unmatched junction nucleotides: 6. Germline CDR1 and CDR2: SGHVS and FQNEAQ. This CDR3 has 15 amino acids. The CDR3 loop reads CASSLRGGFDNEQFF. In DNA form, the CDR3 reads TGTGCCAGCAGCTTAAGAGGGGGCTTCGACAATGAGCAGTTCTTC.

This CDR3 is CASSRTGVGNTEAFF. The CDR3 region has the DNA TGTGCCAGCAGCCGAACAGGGGTTGGGAACACTGAAGCTTTCTTT. J is TRBJ1-1 and V is TRBV3-1 (or the pseudogene TRBV3-2), with 7 bases that match TRBD1. The CDR3 has 15 amino acids. Germline CDR1 reads LGHDT; CDR2 reads YNNKEL (reference sequence). V gave up 4 bases and J gave up 1 base; unmatched junction bases: 6.

CDR3 in DNA: TGTGCCAGCAGCTTAGCCCCCCAGCGGATTAGCGGGGGGCCGAGCTCCTACGAGCAGTACTTC. Translation: CASSLAPQRISGGPSSYEQYF. The V call is TRBV7-2, the J call TRBJ2-7; 10 bases map to TRBD2. Unmatched junction bases numbered 17, after V lost 0 bases and J lost 0 bases. CDR3 length equals 21 residues. Germline CDR1 SGHTA, CDR2 FQGNSA.

CDR3 in amino acids: CASSQGGRYGYTF. CDR3 nucleotide sequence: TGTGCCAGCAGCCAAGGGGGACGGTATGGCTACACCTTC. The chain combines TRBV27 with TRBJ1-2; D perhaps matches TRBD1 (6 bases). Germline lookup yields CDR1 MNHEY and CDR2 SMNVEV (reference sequence). V lost 6 bases, J lost 5 bases, and 13 bases lay in between. The CDR3 sequence is 13 residues long.

This chain connects TRBV15 to TRBJ2-3; TRBD1 agrees at 7 bases. CDR3 length: 14 residues. Trimming cost V 3 bases and J 6 bases; bases outside gene matches: 6. Per the germline V gene, CDR1 is LNHNV and CDR2 is YYDKDF (reference sequence). CDR3 DNA sequence: TGTGCCACCAGCAGGGATAGGGGGCTGGATACGCAGTATTTT. Its translation: CATSRDRGLDTQYF.

The CDR3 loop is CASSSNTENGYTF. CDR3 bases: TGTGCCAGCAGCTCTAACACGGAAAATGGCTACACCTTC. This chain uses TRBV7-2 with TRBJ1-2; unclear D gene. This CDR3 is 13 amino acids long. The germline CDR1 and CDR2 sequences are SGHTA and FQGNSA. Trimming removed 4 bases at V and 6 bases at J, with 12 bases between.

This clone has just one count. CDR3 region: CASSEAGRTIYF. Written as DNA, the CDR3 is TGTGCCAGCAGTGAAGCGGGCAGGACCATATATTTT. The J gene is TRBJ1-3, the V gene TRBV2; D remains ambiguous. The CDR3 spans 12 residues. V lost 0 bases to trimming and J lost 10 bases, with 7 bases between them. CDR1 is SNHLY and CDR2 is FYNNEI in the germline V gene. Using reference TRBV2 and TRBJ1-3 for the parts outside the CDR3, the full variable domain is EPEVTQTPSHQVTQMGQEVILRCVPISNHLYFYWYRQILGQKVEFLVSFYNNEISEKSEIFDDQFSVERPDGSNFTLKIRSTKLEDSAMYFCASSEAGRTIYFGEGSWLTVV.

The gene calls are TRBV5-1 and TRBJ2-2; D gene ambiguous. Germline assignment: CDR1 SGHRS and CDR2 YFSETQ. The ends were cut back, 0 bases at V and 0 bases at J, with 9 bases in the middle. The CDR3 is 16 amino acids. This CDR3 reads CASSLGPSSNTGELFF. CDR3 sequence (DNA): TGCGCCAGCAGCTTGGGTCCTAGTTCGAACACCGGGGAGCTGTTTTTT.

The V and J genes are TRBV10-1 and TRBJ1-6, with unresolved D. V was clipped by 2 bases and J by 0 bases, with 5 bases between them. Germline CDR1 WNHNN, CDR2 SYGVQD (reference sequence). CDR3 size: 15 residues. The CDR3 DNA reads as TGCGCCAGCAGTGAGGGGAGCTCCTATAATTCACCCCTCCACTTT. It specifies CASSEGSSYNSPLHF.

This chain links TRBV5-1 with TRBJ1-3; no definite D call. V was shortened by 2 bases and J by 1 base, with 7 bases between the two germline ends. The germline V gene has CDR1 SGHRS and CDR2 YFSETQ. The CDR3 consists of 14 residues. Written as DNA, the CDR3 is TGCGCCAGCAGCTTAACGACTTCTGGAAACACCATATATTTT. This sequence encodes CASSLTTSGNTIYF.